These 17 T cell receptor beta chains were sequenced from one sample in a study of shared clonotypes between healthy human individuals. TCRdb's table, derived via immunoSEQ multiplex PCR, lists solely in-frame clones and lacks some. The sample lists roughly 1.5 million clones; 98% were seen once. The specimen sequenced was naive CD4+ T cells sorted from blood. Subset described: CD45RA+ positively selected. The receptor source for this set is a young man in good health.

In regard to this clone: Other DNA sequences within the sample encode an identical CDR3. The rearrangement links TRBV7-9 to TRBJ1-1; D call uncertain. The CDR3 runs 13 residues. The V end was cut by 1 base, the J end by 3 bases, with 6 bases between. Germline V gene lookup returns CDR1 SEHNR and CDR2 FQNEAQ (reference sequence). The CDR3 here is CASSLESDTEAFF. The DNA of the CDR3 is TGTGCCAGCAGCTTAGAATCCGACACTGAAGCTTTCTTT.

The chain uses TRBV6-5 and TRBJ2-7, with D uncertain. The germline V gene has CDR1 MNHEY and CDR2 SVGAGI. This CDR3 contains 11 residues. Trimming stripped 6 bases from V and 6 bases from J, with 9 bases between. CDR3 protein: CASSRLGEQYF. The CDR3 DNA reads TGTGCCAGCAGCCGCCTGGGCGAGCAGTACTTC.

The chain uses TRBV7-2 and TRBJ2-1; TRBD2 matches 14 bases. CDR3 length: 18 amino acids. The V gene's germline CDR1 is SGHTA and CDR2 FQGNSA. The ends lost 5 bases at V and 1 base at J; junction bases unmatched: 7. CDR3 amino acids: CASSGPGLAGVSYNEQFF. CDR3 in DNA: TGTGCCAGCAGCGGTCCGGGACTAGCGGGAGTATCCTACAATGAGCAGTTCTTC.

With respect to this clone: The identical CDR3 is also encoded by other nucleotide sequences in the sample. This sequence joins TRBV7-9 and TRBJ2-3, with D unresolved. Germline V gives CDR1 SEHNR, CDR2 FQNEAQ (reference sequence). The CDR3 consists of 12 residues. With 5 bases removed from V and 0 bases from J, the gap between germline ends came to 3 bases. In DNA form, the CDR3 reads TGTGCCAGCAGCCTGAGCACAGATACGCAGTATTTT. It is translated as CASSLSTDTQYF. Full variable domain (rest looked up from reference TRBV7-9 and TRBJ2-3): DTGVSQNPRHKITKRGQNVTFRCDPISEHNRLYWYRQTLGQGPEFLTYFQNEAQLEKSRLLSDRFSAERPKGSFSTLEIQRTEQGDSAMYLCASSLSTDTQYFGPGTRLTVL.

The chain is built from TRBV7-6 and TRBJ2-7, with 9 bases matching TRBD2. From germline, CDR1 is SGHVS and CDR2 FNYEAQ. There are 14 residues in the CDR3. With 1 base clipped from V and 5 bases from J, the junction kept 3 bases outside the gene matches. This CDR3 is CASSLGGRVDEQYF. The CDR3 nucleotides are TGTGCCAGCAGCTTAGGCGGGAGGGTGGACGAGCAGTACTTC.

The genes are TRBV7-9 and TRBJ2-7; D gene unclear. This CDR3 has 14 amino acids. Per the germline V gene, CDR1 is SEHNR and CDR2 is FQNEAQ (reference sequence). V gave up 0 bases and J gave up 7 bases, with 13 bases separating them. CDR3 nucleotide sequence: TGTGCCAGCAGCTTAGCTAAAATCAGACCTGAGCAGTACTTC. Translated, it gives CASSLAKIRPEQYF.

This chain joins TRBV5-5 and TRBJ1-4; 7 bases agree with TRBD1. Looked up from germline, CDR1 is SGHKS and CDR2 is YYEKEE (reference sequence). The CDR3 is made up of 15 amino acids. Trimming removed 0 bases from V and 2 bases from J; junction bases left unmatched: 1. Here the CDR3 reads CASSLVDRTNEKLFF. In DNA form, the CDR3 reads TGTGCCAGCAGCTTGGTGGACAGGACTAATGAAAAACTGTTTTTT.

The gene calls are TRBV19 and TRBJ1-1; no clear D gene. Germline CDR1 is LNHDA and CDR2 is SQIVND (reference sequence). The CDR3 consists of 13 residues. The germline V and J ends were trimmed by 3 bases and 4 bases, with 9 bases remaining between them. In DNA, the CDR3 is TGTGCCAGTAGTATGGGTCAGTTCACTGAAGCTTTCTTT. This codes for CASSMGQFTEAFF.

The chain carries TRBV27 and TRBJ2-7, with D perhaps matching TRBD2 (6 bases). CDR1 MNHEY and CDR2 SMNVEV come from the germline V gene (reference sequence). The V and J ends lost 2 bases and 2 bases respectively, with 10 bases between them. There are 14 residues in the CDR3. This CDR3 reads CASSLAGMAYEQYF. CDR3 nucleotide sequence: TGTGCCAGCAGTTTAGCGGGAATGGCCTACGAGCAGTACTTC.

A single count supports this clone. This rearrangement joins TRBV29-1 to TRBJ1-1, with a tentative D call TRBD1 (6 bases). The CDR3 runs 13 residues. The germline CDR1 and CDR2 sequences are SQVTM and ANQGSEA. V shed 6 bases and J shed 2 bases, with 13 bases lying between them. The CDR3 sequence: CSVGEGVNTEAFF. The CDR3 DNA follows: TGCAGCGTCGGTGAGGGGGTCAACACTGAAGCTTTCTTT.

A remark on this clone: The sample contains more than one DNA sequence encoding this CDR3. The chain links TRBV28 to TRBJ2-3, with D unresolved. The CDR3 consists of 11 residues. The germline V gene has CDR1 MDHEN and CDR2 SYDVKM. V dropped 1 base and J dropped 6 bases, with 2 bases sitting between them. The CDR3 loop reads CASSLSDTQYF. CDR3 DNA sequence: TGTGCCAGCAGTTTATCCGATACGCAGTATTTT.

The chain is built from TRBV7-7 and TRBJ2-1, with 9 nucleotides matching TRBD1. The CDR3 runs 15 residues. Germline V gene lookup returns CDR1 SSHAT and CDR2 FNYEAQ (reference sequence). V lost 5 bases and J lost 9; bases outside the gene matches: 11. This CDR3 reads CASSATTGGKGEQFF. As DNA, the CDR3 is TGTGCCAGCAGCGCAACGACAGGGGGTAAAGGTGAGCAGTTCTTC. The full variable domain, rest sourced from reference TRBV7-7 and TRBJ2-1, is GAGVSQSPRYKVTKRGQDVTLRCDPISSHATLYWYQQALGQGPEFLTYFNYEAQPDKSGLPSDRFSAERPEGSISTLTIQRTEQRDSAMYRCASSATTGGKGEQFFGPGTRLTVL.

The V and J genes are TRBV7-9 and TRBJ1-1, with 8 bases fitting TRBD1. Per the germline V gene, CDR1 is SEHNR and CDR2 is FQNEAQ (reference sequence). The CDR3 runs 15 residues. The trim removed 1 base at V and 3 bases at J, leaving 4 bases unmatched. The CDR3 DNA reads as TGTGCCAGCAGCTTAGGTCAGGGGGCGGACACTGAAGCTTTCTTT. It codes for CASSLGQGADTEAFF.

The chain couples TRBV6-5 to TRBJ2-7; 8 nucleotides agree with TRBD1. This CDR3 is 14 amino acids long. CDR1 and CDR2 (germline): MNHEY, SVGAGI. Losses at the gene ends were 6 bases for V and 7 bases for J; bases not matched to a gene: 11. CDR3 in DNA: TGTGCCAGCAGCCTGGACAGGGTCCGAGTTGAGCAGTACTTC. It codes for CASSLDRVRVEQYF.

Regarding this clone: This sample also contains other DNA sequences that code for the same CDR3. This rearrangement joins TRBV15 to TRBJ1-3; D is unresolved. V was pared by 0 bases and J by 2 bases, with 8 bases between. Per the germline V gene, CDR1 is LNHNV and CDR2 is YYDKDF (reference sequence). The CDR3 totals 15 residues. CDR3 sequence reads: CATSRDPGTGNTIYF. The CDR3 nucleotides read TGTGCCACCAGCAGAGATCCGGGGACTGGAAACACCATATATTTT. Combining the CDR3 with reference TRBV15 and TRBJ1-3 gives the whole variable domain DAMVIQNPRYQVTQFGKPVTLSCSQTLNHNVMYWYQQKSSQAPKLLFHYYDKDFNNEADTPDNFQSRRPNTSFCFLDIRSPGLGDTAMYLCATSRDPGTGNTIYFGEGSWLTVV.

The chain uses TRBV6-6 and TRBJ2-3; 9 nucleotides match TRBD2. The CDR3 runs to 14 residues. The trim removed 6 bases at V and 4 bases at J, leaving 5 bases unmatched. Looked up from germline, CDR1 is MNHNY and CDR2 is SVGAGI (reference sequence). DNA for the CDR3: TGTGCCAGCAGCCTGAGCGGGAGGTCAGATACGCAGTATTTT. Its protein product is CASSLSGRSDTQYF.

J is TRBJ2-7 and V is TRBV23-1; TRBD2 matches at 8 bases. TRBV23-1 is an ORF for which the function is uncertain. The length of the CDR3 is 12 residues. V dropped 8 bases and J dropped 3; count of bases not matched to a gene: 3. CDR3 protein: CASPREGYEQYF. The CDR3 nucleotides are TGCGCCAGCCCCCGGGAGGGCTACGAGCAGTACTTC.